This T cell receptor (beta chain) is drawn from a study of shared clonotypes between healthy human individuals. At the level of the study: A donor's plate count was three for CD4 naive and three for CD4 memory; CD8 naive had two and CD8 memory one. General observations from the study: Only blood was sampled; tissue repertoires likely differ.

Deep was the level used in running the assay. Measured with immunoSEQ multiplex PCR; TCRdb has only the in-frame clones, and not every one. There are 2 million to 2.5 million clones in the sample; approximately 93% occur only once, and 0.39% lies in the top ten. A remark on this clone: What it binds is not known.

After removal of 5 bases from V and 2 bases from J, the junction contained 9 bases not matched to a gene. The CDR3 covers 15 residues. The germline gives CDR1 MNHNY, CDR2 SVGAGI (reference sequence). Into CD45RA+ naive and CD45RA-negative memory subsets, the CD4+ cells were split. This chain joins TRBV6-6 and TRBJ2-7; TRBD1 matches 7 bases. This receptor was taken from a man in his late teens or twenties in good health. Some clones in this sample may be carry-over from other donors' samples. Material for sequencing was naive CD4+ T cells from PBMCs. Indicated subset: CD45RA+ positively selected. CDR3 sequence (DNA): TGTGCCAGCAGTCTATTAGGGCAGGGGGCCTACGAGCAGTACTTC. As protein: CASSLLGQGAYEQYF.